Listed below are T cell receptor beta chains from one sample, sequenced in a study of blood T cell repertoires in COVID-19. Profiled with immunoSEQ multiplex PCR; TCRdb holds only in-frame clones, not every one. The sample includes more than 300,000 clones, over 70% of them seen just once. The sequenced sample was peripheral blood. All receptors derive from a woman between 45 and 60 years old with acute or convalescent COVID-19. Both conserved end residues are part of each CDR3. Each record gives: CDR3 protein, CDR3 DNA, J gene, clone size, V gene, D gene. A D gene is named only where the DNA matches it firmly. Only some rows state a clone size, as once, few, many or a class for expanded clones.

CASSTSRGVQETQYF TGTGCCAGCAGCACAAGCCGGGGGGTTCAAGAGACCCAGTACTTC TRBJ2-5 - TRBV6-5 TRBD2
CASILDWNANYGYTF TGTGCCAGCATTTTAGACTGGAACGCTAACTATGGCTACACCTTC TRBJ1-2 - TRBV5-5 -
CAISLRGQGGNSPLHF TGTGCCATCAGTCTTCGGGGACAGGGTGGTAATTCACCCCTCCACTTT TRBJ1-6 - TRBV10-3 TRBD1
CASSLVEGTGGHTEAFF TGTGCCAGCAGCTTAGTTGAGGGGACAGGGGGCCACACTGAAGCTTTCTTT TRBJ1-1 - TRBV7-9 TRBD1
CASSFTGGVAGNTIYF TGTGCCAGCAGTTTTACAGGGGGCGTCGCTGGAAACACCATATATTTT TRBJ1-3 - TRBV6-5 TRBD1
CASTSTGLRAYEQYF TGTGCCAGCACTTCCACAGGGCTACGAGCCTACGAGCAGTACTTC TRBJ2-7 once TRBV6-6 -
CASSAGIYGYTF TGTGCCAGCAGTGCAGGAATTTATGGCTACACCTTC TRBJ1-2 - TRBV2 -
CASSDASGRHPYEQYF TGTGCCAGCAGTGATGCTAGCGGGAGACACCCCTACGAGCAGTACTTC TRBJ2-7 - TRBV25-1 TRBD2
CASSQPGGWTEAFF TGCGCCAGCAGCCAGCCAGGGGGGTGGACTGAAGCTTTCTTT TRBJ1-1 - TRBV4-1 TRBD1
CASGVQGNQPQHF TGTGCCAGCGGGGTACAGGGAAATCAGCCCCAGCATTTT TRBJ1-5 many TRBV12-3/TRBV12-4 -
CASSLVGREDQPQHF TGTGCCAGCAGCTTAGTGGGCAGGGAGGATCAGCCCCAGCATTTT TRBJ1-5 - TRBV11-2 -
CASSLRWDSSTDTQYF TGTGCCAGCAGTTTAAGATGGGACAGTAGCACAGATACGCAGTATTTT TRBJ2-3 - TRBV27 TRBD1
CASSARRGDNQPQHF TGTGCCAGCTCTGCCCGACGAGGTGACAATCAGCCCCAGCATTTT TRBJ1-5 - TRBV11-1 -
CASSLGGGAKEAFF TGCGCCAGCAGCTTAGGAGGGGGCGCAAAGGAAGCTTTCTTT TRBJ1-1 - TRBV5-1 TRBD1
CASAPSRGYEQYF TGTGCCAGCGCCCCGAGTAGGGGCTACGAGCAGTACTTC TRBJ2-7 - TRBV7-2 -
CASSQDPGRHNEQFF TGTGCCAGCAGCCAAGATCCCGGGAGGCACAATGAGCAGTTCTTC TRBJ2-1 - TRBV3-1/TRBV3-2 TRBD2
CASSEGPNTEAFF TGTGCCAGCAGTGAGGGTCCGAACACTGAAGCTTTCTTT TRBJ1-1 - TRBV6-6 -
CASSLRTGGSYEQYF TGTGCCAGCAGCTTAAGGACAGGGGGCTCCTACGAGCAGTACTTC TRBJ2-7 - TRBV7-2 TRBD1
CASSKTGINTEAFF TGTGCCAGTAGTAAAACAGGGATCAACACTGAAGCTTTCTTT TRBJ1-1 few TRBV19 -
CSVRGDEKLFF TGCAGCGTTCGGGGGGATGAAAAACTGTTTTTT TRBJ1-4 - TRBV29-1 -
CATSDPDRGHEETQYF TGTGCCACCAGTGATCCGGACAGGGGGCACGAGGAGACCCAGTACTTC TRBJ2-5 few TRBV24-1 TRBD1
CASSRRAGDTDSYEQYF TGTGCCAGCAGCCGCAGGGCAGGGGACACCGACTCCTACGAGCAGTACTTC TRBJ2-7 - TRBV4-2 -
CASSQGGPEAFF TGCGCCAGCAGCCAAGGGGGCCCTGAAGCTTTCTTT TRBJ1-1 once TRBV4-1 -
CASRQGRYNEQFF TGTGCCAGCCGACAGGGGAGGTACAATGAGCAGTTCTTC TRBJ2-1 - TRBV6-5 TRBD1
CASSHPTGREAFF TGTGCCAGCAGCCACCCGACAGGGCGGGAAGCTTTCTTT TRBJ1-1 once TRBV5-4 TRBD1
CASSPGQGPDTQYF TGTGCCAGCAGTCCCGGACAGGGACCAGATACGCAGTATTTT TRBJ2-3 - TRBV2 TRBD1
CASSQVRTGVNTEAFF TGCGCCAGCAGCCAAGTTCGTACAGGAGTAAACACTGAAGCTTTCTTT TRBJ1-1 - TRBV4-1 -
CASSTDRGVDYGYTF TGTGCCAGCAGCACTGACAGGGGAGTAGACTATGGCTACACCTTC TRBJ1-2 - TRBV7-2 TRBD1
CASSYGGQGYGYTF TGTGCCAGCAGTTACGGGGGACAGGGATATGGCTACACCTTC TRBJ1-2 - TRBV6-2/TRBV6-3 TRBD1
CAWSATSGSSYNEQFF TGTGCCTGGAGTGCGACTAGCGGTTCTTCCTACAATGAGCAGTTCTTC TRBJ2-1 few TRBV30 TRBD2
CASSLGEDYGYTF TGTGCCAGCAGTTTAGGAGAGGACTATGGCTACACCTTC TRBJ1-2 once TRBV28 -
CSGTGSYEQYF TGCAGCGGGACAGGGAGCTACGAGCAGTACTTC TRBJ2-7 - TRBV29-1 TRBD1
CASSYSGGSQPQHF TGTGCCAGCAGTTACTCGGGAGGGAGTCAGCCCCAGCATTTT TRBJ1-5 - TRBV6-5 -
CASSTQGVGSDTEAFF TGTGCCAGCAGTACCCAGGGCGTGGGCTCGGACACTGAAGCTTTCTTT TRBJ1-1 once TRBV28 -
CASSGGTGADTQYF TGTGCCAGCAGCGGGGGGACAGGGGCAGATACGCAGTATTTT TRBJ2-3 - TRBV9 TRBD1
CASSLVGQGHNEQFF TGTGCCAGCAGCTTAGTAGGACAGGGGCACAATGAGCAGTTCTTC TRBJ2-1 - TRBV7-2 TRBD1
CASSFFEGGYTF TGCGCCAGCAGCTTTTTCGAGGGAGGCTACACCTTC TRBJ1-2 - TRBV5-1 -
CASGGSSGVYNEQFF TGTGCCAGCGGAGGGTCTAGCGGGGTGTACAATGAGCAGTTCTTC TRBJ2-1 - TRBV2 TRBD2
CASSATVGGDEQFF TGTGCCAGCAGCGCTACAGTGGGGGGAGATGAGCAGTTCTTC TRBJ2-1 - TRBV5-4 -
CASSWGQGYTF TGTGCCAGCAGCTGGGGGCAGGGCTACACCTTC TRBJ1-2 - TRBV5-6 -
CASSPTGNNEQFF TGCGCCAGCAGCCCGACAGGGAATAATGAGCAGTTCTTC TRBJ2-1 - TRBV5-1 TRBD1
CASSLQGPDTQYF TGTGCCAGCAGCTTACAGGGCCCAGATACGCAGTATTTT TRBJ2-3 - TRBV5-4 -
CSVAGQLNTGELFF TGCAGCGTTGCAGGACAGCTGAACACCGGGGAGCTGTTTTTT TRBJ2-2 - TRBV29-1 -
CASSLGVTYEQYF TGCGCCAGCAGCCTCGGGGTGACCTACGAGCAGTACTTC TRBJ2-7 - TRBV4-3 -
CASSDRGNSYNEQFF TGTGCCAGCAGCGACAGGGGAAACTCCTACAATGAGCAGTTCTTC TRBJ2-1 - TRBV27 TRBD1
CASSLAGGTDTQYF TGTGCCAGCTCCCTAGCCGGGGGCACAGATACGCAGTATTTT TRBJ2-3 - TRBV7-9 -
CASSARIRTGGGTDTQYF TGTGCCAGCAGTGCCAGAATCCGGACAGGGGGGGGCACAGATACGCAGTATTTT TRBJ2-3 - TRBV6-1 TRBD1
CASATGPAGNQPQHF TGCGCCAGCGCCACAGGGCCAGCGGGGAATCAGCCCCAGCATTTT TRBJ1-5 - TRBV10-2 -